These 27 T cell receptor beta chains came from one sample sequenced in a study of blood T cell repertoires in COVID-19. Produced via immunoSEQ multiplex PCR; TCRdb's table is partial and in-frame only. The table has tens of thousands of clones, approximately 80% seen once. The sequenced sample consisted of peripheral blood. The receptors originated from a woman of 80 years or more with acute or convalescent COVID-19.

The rearrangement joins TRBV2 to TRBJ2-2; a possible D gene is TRBD1 (5 bases). The V gene's germline CDR1 is SNHLY and CDR2 FYNNEI. V lost 7 bases to trimming and J lost 3 bases, with 36 bases between them. The CDR3 runs to 22 residues. CDR3 sequence reads: CASNILGRQGAHVLKDTGELFF. The CDR3 DNA follows: TGTGCCAGCAACATCCTGGGCCGGCAGGGCGCACATGTCCTGAAGGACACCGGGGAGCTGTTTTTT.

V is TRBV2 and J is TRBJ2-3; 9 nucleotides agree with TRBD2. The CDR3 extends over 17 amino acids. V shed 6 bases and J 2 bases; nucleotides not matched to a gene: 12. From germline, CDR1 is SNHLY and CDR2 FYNNEI. The CDR3 reads CASSKLGGGAYTDTQYF. CDR3 DNA: TGTGCCAGCAGCAAACTGGGCGGGGGGGCCTACACAGATACGCAGTATTTT. Full variable domain (rest looked up from reference TRBV2 and TRBJ2-3): EPEVTQTPSHQVTQMGQEVILRCVPISNHLYFYWYRQILGQKVEFLVSFYNNEISEKSEIFDDQFSVERPDGSNFTLKIRSTKLEDSAMYFCASSKLGGGAYTDTQYFGPGTRLTVL.

The J gene is TRBJ2-7, the V gene TRBV6-2 or TRBV6-3, with D perhaps TRBD1 (5 bases). V was cut by 4 bases and J by 4 bases, with 8 bases left in between. CDR1 and CDR2 (germline): MNHEY, SVGEGT. This CDR3 contains 12 residues. This CDR3 is CASSSRGYEQYF. Here the CDR3 DNA reads TGTGCCAGCAGTTCTAGGGGATACGAGCAGTACTTC.

The chain is built from TRBV10-2 and TRBJ2-3; D not resolved. The CDR3 contains 12 residues. With 6 bases removed from V and 6 bases from J, the gap between germline ends came to 10 bases. Germline V gene sequence: CDR1 WSHSY, CDR2 SAAADI. CDR3 region: CASSPLGDTQYF. In DNA, the CDR3 is TGCGCCAGCAGCCCCCTCGGGGATACGCAGTATTTT.

The chain links TRBV5-1 to TRBJ1-3; TRBD1 matches 9 bases. The CDR3 runs 19 residues. The V segment lost 0 bases and the J segment 2 bases; nucleotides outside the gene matches: 12. In germline, CDR1 is SGHRS, CDR2 YFSETQ. The DNA for the CDR3 is TGCGCCAGCAGCTTGGGGACAGGGGACCGCTTAAGGACTGGAAACACCATATATTTT. Its translation: CASSLGTGDRLRTGNTIYF.

The J gene is TRBJ2-1, the V gene TRBV9; 13 nucleotides agree with TRBD2. Germline CDR1 is SGDLS and CDR2 is YYNGEE. V lost 0 bases to trimming and J lost 8 bases; unmatched junction nucleotides: 5. This CDR3 spans 16 amino acids. As DNA, the CDR3 is TGTGCCAGCAGCGTAGGACTAGCGGGGGGACTCCATGAGCAGTTCTTC. This gives the protein CASSVGLAGGLHEQFF.

The genes are TRBV19 and TRBJ2-4; the D gene is possibly TRBD1 (5 bases). The V and J ends lost 6 bases and 5 bases respectively, with 17 bases between them. The CDR3 covers 15 residues. The germline V gene encodes CDR1 LNHDA and CDR2 SQIVND (reference sequence). CDR3 nucleotide sequence: TGTGCCAGTAGCCCTTATGGGGCGTCTCAAAACATTCAGTACTTC. Translation: CASSPYGASQNIQYF.

The chain joins TRBV10-3 to TRBJ1-1; TRBD1 aligns across 8 bases. Germline-derived CDR1 and CDR2 are ENHRY and SYGVKD. CDR3 size: 15 residues. With V trimmed by 2 bases and J by 1 base, 3 bases remained unmatched. DNA of the CDR3: TGTGCCATCAGTGAGCCAGGACAGGGGAACACTGAAGCTTTCTTT. Translation gives CAISEPGQGNTEAFF.

The chain employs TRBV4-1 and TRBJ2-1, with 8 bases lining up with TRBD2. The CDR3 has 17 residues. V dropped 4 bases and J dropped 3; count of bases not matched to a gene: 11. From germline, CDR1 is MGHRA and CDR2 YSYEKL. CDR3: CASSRTSKSPRYNEQFF. The CDR3 DNA is TGCGCCAGCAGCCGGACTAGCAAATCTCCCCGCTACAATGAGCAGTTCTTC.

The chain carries TRBV18 and TRBJ2-1, with a possible D match to TRBD2 (5 bases). CDR3 length: 13 amino acids. V lost 2 bases and J 5 bases, leaving 7 bases between the germline ends. Germline-derived CDR1 and CDR2 are KGHSH and LQKENI. CDR3 amino acids: CASSPVEDNEQFF. The CDR3 DNA reads as TGTGCCAGCTCACCAGTGGAGGACAATGAGCAGTTCTTC.

This clone has a handful of counts. The chain uses TRBV4-3 and TRBJ2-1; TRBD2 matches at 7 bases. Germline lookup yields CDR1 LGHNA and CDR2 YSLEER. V dropped 4 bases and J dropped 3; count of bases not matched to a gene: 3. This CDR3 has 14 residues. CDR3 bases: TGCGCCAGCAGCCGAGGACTAGTCTACAATGAGCAGTTCTTC. It yields the protein CASSRGLVYNEQFF.

The rearrangement uses TRBV6-2 or TRBV6-3 and TRBJ2-1; TRBD1 agrees at 8 bases. The J segment lost 8 bases and the V segment lost 5 bases, leaving 11 bases of the junction unmatched. The length of the CDR3 is 15 residues. Per the germline V gene, CDR1 is MNHEY and CDR2 is SVGEGT. The CDR3 sequence: CASSKPGTGSDEQFF. Here the CDR3 DNA reads TGTGCCAGCAGTAAACCCGGGACAGGTAGCGATGAGCAGTTCTTC.

The V and J genes are TRBV19 and TRBJ1-5; 7 nucleotides match TRBD1. Germline V gene lookup returns CDR1 LNHDA and CDR2 SQIVND (reference sequence). The CDR3 sequence is 16 residues long. Trimming at V came to 7 bases and at J to 7 bases, leaving 16 bases not matched to a gene. CDR3 region: CASTDIFQGGGQPQHF. In DNA form, the CDR3 reads TGTGCCAGTACCGACATTTTTCAGGGGGGAGGCCAGCCCCAGCATTTT. Drawing the rest from reference TRBV19 and TRBJ1-5, the complete variable domain is DGGITQSPKYLFRKEGQNVTLSCEQNLNHDAMYWYRQDPGQGLRLIYYSQIVNDFQKGDIAEGYSVSREKKESFPLTVTSAQKNPTAFYLCASTDIFQGGGQPQHFGDGTRLSIL.

The chain is built from TRBV19 and TRBJ1-5; perhaps TRBD1 as D (5 bases). Per germline, CDR1 LNHDA and CDR2 SQIVND (reference sequence). Trimming removed 3 bases at V and 4 bases at J, with 13 bases between. This CDR3 contains 15 residues. The CDR3 loop is CASSMSRDRNQPQHF. CDR3 nucleotide sequence: TGTGCCAGTAGTATGTCCAGGGATCGGAATCAGCCCCAGCATTTT. Supplemented by reference TRBV19 and TRBJ1-5, the full variable domain reads DGGITQSPKYLFRKEGQNVTLSCEQNLNHDAMYWYRQDPGQGLRLIYYSQIVNDFQKGDIAEGYSVSREKKESFPLTVTSAQKNPTAFYLCASSMSRDRNQPQHFGDGTRLSIL.

This clone appeared a few times. The chain carries TRBV6-6 and TRBJ2-7; D is ambiguous. The CDR3 contains 13 residues. Germline CDR1 MNHNY, CDR2 SVGAGI (reference sequence). The V end was cut by 6 bases, the J end by 0 bases, with 9 bases between. The CDR3 sequence: CASSLKSSYEQYF. The CDR3 DNA reads TGTGCCAGCAGCCTAAAGAGCTCCTACGAGCAGTACTTC.

V is TRBV10-3 and J is TRBJ2-1; 9 positions agree with TRBD1. CDR1 is ENHRY, CDR2 SYGVKD, per germline. The CDR3 runs to 14 residues. Germline trimming cut 5 bases from V and 9 bases from J; bases unmatched to any gene: 8. CDR3 sequence reads: CAISYLQGAGEQFF. CDR3 DNA sequence: TGTGCCATCAGTTACCTACAGGGGGCCGGTGAGCAGTTCTTC.

The chain recombines TRBV2 with TRBJ1-4, with D tentatively TRBD1 (5 bases). CDR3 length: 12 amino acids. Germline CDR1 is SNHLY and CDR2 is FYNNEI. Trimming took off 7 bases at V and 8 bases at J, with 11 bases between the two ends. DNA for the CDR3: TGTGCCAGCAAGGCAGGGAAGGAAAAACTGTTTTTT. It yields the protein CASKAGKEKLFF.

V and J are TRBV5-1 and TRBJ2-2; 7 bases fit TRBD1. The CDR3 extends over 17 amino acids. The V gene's germline CDR1 is SGHRS and CDR2 YFSETQ. The J segment lost 5 bases and the V segment lost 0 bases, leaving 10 bases of the junction unmatched. Here the CDR3 DNA reads TGCGCCAGCAGCTTGGCCTTGAGGACAGGTGGGACCGGGGAGCTGTTTTTT. Translation gives CASSLALRTGGTGELFF.

The rearrangement links TRBV5-6 to TRBJ1-1, with a weak D call TRBD1 (6 bases). Germline assignment: CDR1 SGHDT and CDR2 YYEEEE. Deletions cut 3 bases from V and 6 bases from J, with 9 bases between. The CDR3 covers 12 residues. CDR3 DNA: TGTGCCAGCAGCTCAGGGGTACCTGAAGCTTTCTTT. Residues: CASSSGVPEAFF.

The CDR3 is CASSLSGTGGSPLHF. CDR3 nucleotides: TGCGCCAGCTCACTTTCCGGGACAGGGGGGTCACCCCTCCACTTT. The V gene is TRBV5-1, the J gene TRBJ1-6; TRBD1 matches 11 bases. The CDR3 runs to 15 residues. The V segment lost 7 bases and the J segment 10 bases; nucleotides outside the gene matches: 10. Germline V gives CDR1 SGHRS, CDR2 YFSETQ.

The chain has TRBV5-5 and TRBJ2-7, with TRBD2 as a possible D gene (6 bases). V lost 3 bases to trimming and J lost 4 bases, with 17 bases between them. The germline V gene encodes CDR1 SGHKS and CDR2 YYEKEE (reference sequence). The length of the CDR3 is 15 residues. The DNA for the CDR3 is TGTGCCAGCAGCTCTTTGCGGGGTAGCAATTACGAGCAGTACTTC. Its translation is CASSSLRGSNYEQYF.

The gene calls are TRBV27 and TRBJ2-1, with TRBD2 matching 9 bases. Trimming cost V 4 bases and J 7 bases; bases outside gene matches: 11. Germline CDR1 reads MNHEY; CDR2 reads SMNVEV (reference sequence). The CDR3 runs 16 residues. The CDR3 protein is CASSYSTAGGGNEQFF. Written as DNA, the CDR3 is TGTGCCAGCAGTTATAGTACTGCGGGAGGGGGGAATGAGCAGTTCTTC.

This chain joins TRBV7-9 and TRBJ2-1; the D is unclear. CDR3 length equals 12 residues. Trimming pared 5 bases from V and 6 bases from J, leaving 8 bases between. The germline V gene encodes CDR1 SEHNR and CDR2 FQNEAQ (reference sequence). The CDR3 loop is CASSPSGNEQFF. Written as DNA, the CDR3 is TGTGCCAGCAGCCCTAGTGGCAATGAGCAGTTCTTC. Using reference TRBV7-9 and TRBJ2-1 for the parts outside the CDR3, the full variable domain is DTGVSQNPRHKITKRGQNVTFRCDPISEHNRLYWYRQTLGQGPEFLTYFQNEAQLEKSRLLSDRFSAERPKGSFSTLEIQRTEQGDSAMYLCASSPSGNEQFFGPGTRLTVL.

The gene calls are TRBV19 and TRBJ1-1; 7 bases map to TRBD1. This CDR3 spans 15 amino acids. The V gene's germline CDR1 is LNHDA and CDR2 SQIVND (reference sequence). V shed 8 bases, J shed 1 base, and the junction held 10 bases outside the gene matches. CDR3 nucleotides: TGTGCCAGTCGACTCTCCGGGACAGCGAACACTGAAGCTTTCTTT. This encodes CASRLSGTANTEAFF.

The chain carries TRBV4-3 and TRBJ1-5, with 7 bases aligning to TRBD1. The germline CDR1 and CDR2 sequences are LGHNA and YSLEER. The CDR3 covers 15 residues. The ends lost 2 bases at V and 5 bases at J; junction bases unmatched: 6. The CDR3 nucleotides read TGCGCCAGCAGCCAATCGACAGGGTTGGATCAGCCCCAGCATTTT. This gives the protein CASSQSTGLDQPQHF.

V and J are TRBV7-9 and TRBJ2-5; possible D gene TRBD1, 5 bases. Between the trimmed V and J ends, which lost 3 bases and 4 bases, there was a span of 6 bases. The CDR3 is 12 residues long. CDR1 SEHNR and CDR2 FQNEAQ come from the germline V gene (reference sequence). The DNA of the CDR3 is TGTGCCAGCAGCTTCCAGGGAGAGACCCAGTACTTC. This sequence encodes CASSFQGETQYF.

The rearrangement joins TRBV9 to TRBJ2-7; 8 bases line up with TRBD2. This CDR3 spans 15 amino acids. CDR1 is SGDLS and CDR2 is YYNGEE in the germline V gene. V lost 2 bases to trimming and J lost 2 bases; unmatched junction nucleotides: 6. The CDR3 is CASSVASGGAYEQYF. The CDR3 DNA is TGTGCCAGCAGCGTGGCCAGCGGGGGAGCCTACGAGCAGTACTTC.